Shown below are 17 T cell receptor beta chains from a single sample sequenced in a study of blood T cell repertoires in COVID-19. Sequenced by immunoSEQ multiplex PCR; TCRdb stores in-frame clones only, minus some. The sample lists tens of thousands of clones, 70% to 90% occurring once. Source material: peripheral blood. The receptors originated from a man aged 70 or older with acute or convalescent COVID-19.

The chain has TRBV24-1 and TRBJ2-1; D gene uncertain. V was pared by 5 bases and J by 10 bases, with 17 bases between. This CDR3 region has 14 residues. CDR1 is KGHDR and CDR2 is SFDVKD in the germline V gene. The CDR3 region has the DNA TGTGCCACCAGTGCTTCTGGAGTTGCCGAGGAGCAGTTCTTC. This encodes CATSASGVAEEQFF.

The rearrangement links TRBV5-1 to TRBJ2-5, with 9 bases matching TRBD2. The trim removed 7 bases at V and 0 bases at J, leaving 4 bases unmatched. This CDR3 region has 14 residues. Germline CDR1 is SGHRS and CDR2 is YFSETQ. The CDR3 nucleotides read TGCGCCAGCGCGGGGGGGCCGGACCAAGAGACCCAGTACTTC. It is translated as CASAGGPDQETQYF.

The chain uses TRBV28 and TRBJ1-2; D is unclear. Germline lookup yields CDR1 MDHEN and CDR2 SYDVKM. V gave up 5 bases and J gave up 3 bases, with 10 bases separating them. This CDR3 has 13 residues. The CDR3 DNA follows: TGTGCCAGCAGTGCCCCGAGGTACTATGGCTACACCTTC. Its translation: CASSAPRYYGYTF.

The chain carries TRBV13 and TRBJ1-1; TRBD1 aligns across 7 bases. In germline, CDR1 is PRHDT, CDR2 FYEKMQ (reference sequence). This CDR3 contains 15 residues. V was pared by 7 bases and J by 2 bases, with 10 bases of the junction left unmatched. The CDR3 here is CASKMGQPLNTEAFF. CDR3 DNA sequence: TGTGCCAGCAAGATGGGACAGCCACTAAACACTGAAGCTTTCTTT.

In its sample, this clone was seen once. CDR3 sequence: CASSTPRTGYYGYTF. The CDR3 DNA follows: TGTGCCAGTAGTACCCCTCGGACAGGGTATTATGGCTACACCTTC. J is TRBJ1-2 and V is TRBV19; 8 nucleotides match TRBD1. V lost 4 bases and J lost 5; bases outside the gene matches: 9. Germline assignment: CDR1 LNHDA and CDR2 SQIVND (reference sequence). The CDR3 spans 15 residues.

A few counts support this clone. The V call is TRBV6-6, the J call TRBJ1-2; the D gene is possibly TRBD1 (6 bases). V lost 5 bases and J 5 bases, leaving 9 bases between the germline ends. CDR3 length: 12 residues. The germline CDR1 and CDR2 sequences are MNHNY and SVGAGI (reference sequence). The CDR3 nucleotides are TGTGCCAGCAGTCGGACAGCATATGGCTACACCTTC. It encodes CASSRTAYGYTF.

Only one count was recorded for this clone. This chain joins TRBV14 and TRBJ2-1, with D unresolved. Trimming stripped 4 bases from V and 10 bases from J, with 11 bases between. Per the germline V gene, CDR1 is SGHDN and CDR2 is FVKESK. The length of the CDR3 is 12 residues. The CDR3 DNA is TGTGCCAGCAGCCGACTGCCCCGGGAGCAGTTCTTC. This translates into CASSRLPREQFF.

The CDR3 DNA sequence: TGCGCCAGCAGCCCCCTACTGACTAGCGGGAGCCCCTACGAGCAGTACTTC. It codes for CASSPLLTSGSPYEQYF. The rearrangement joins TRBV5-1 to TRBJ2-7; 12 nucleotides agree with TRBD2. Germline assignment: CDR1 SGHRS and CDR2 YFSETQ. With V trimmed by 4 bases and J by 2 bases, 10 bases remained unmatched. The CDR3 covers 17 residues.

The V gene is TRBV20-1, the J gene TRBJ2-5; D gene ambiguous. The CDR3 is 11 residues long. The V end lost 0 bases, the J end lost 9 bases, and 8 bases lay between the germline ends. Germline V CDR1 and CDR2: DFQATT, SNEGSKA (reference sequence). The chain's CDR3 is CSAREAVPQYF. In DNA form, the CDR3 reads TGCAGTGCTAGAGAGGCGGTTCCCCAGTACTTC.

This clone appeared a few times. The chain couples TRBV5-6 to TRBJ2-7; 7 bases are a match to TRBD2. Looked up from germline, CDR1 is SGHDT and CDR2 is YYEEEE. The ends lost 4 bases at V and 0 bases at J; junction bases unmatched: 1. This CDR3 is built from 13 residues. Here the CDR3 reads CASSRGSSYEQYF. In nucleotides, the CDR3 is TGTGCCAGCAGCCGCGGGAGCTCCTACGAGCAGTACTTC.

The chain combines TRBV6-5 with TRBJ2-7, with D maybe TRBD2 (5 bases). The length of the CDR3 is 14 residues. Germline V gives CDR1 MNHEY, CDR2 SVGAGI. Between the trimmed V and J ends, which lost 0 bases and 4 bases, there was a span of 10 bases. The CDR3 region is CASSYSRTWYEQYF. The CDR3 DNA is TGTGCCAGCAGTTACTCGAGGACTTGGTACGAGCAGTACTTC.

This clone is a singleton in its sample. CDR3: CASSFAGTGSSLALHF. CDR3 nucleotides: TGTGCCAGCAGTTTTGCCGGGACAGGTTCTTCGTTAGCCCTCCACTTT. This sequence joins TRBV28 and TRBJ1-6; 8 nucleotides align to TRBD1. J was trimmed by 14 bases and V by 3 bases; bases with no gene match: 15. The CDR3 covers 16 residues. CDR1 and CDR2 from the germline V gene are MDHEN and SYDVKM. The variable domain in full, with the rest retrieved from reference TRBV28 and TRBJ1-6, is DVKVTQSSRYLVKRTGEKVFLECVQDMDHENMFWYRQDPGLGLRLIYFSYDVKMKEKGDIPEGYSVSREKKERFSLILESASTNQTSMYLCASSFAGTGSSLALHFGNGTRLTVT.

CDR3 nucleotide sequence: TGTGCCAGCAGTTTATCTCGGACAGGTCGAGGCTATGGCTACACCTTC. It specifies CASSLSRTGRGYGYTF. The V gene is TRBV28, the J gene TRBJ1-2; 7 positions agree with TRBD1. This CDR3 is 16 amino acids long. Germline CDR1 and CDR2: MDHEN and SYDVKM. The ends lost 1 base at V and 4 bases at J; junction bases unmatched: 9.

The chain uses TRBV28 and TRBJ1-2; the match to TRBD1 covers 7 bases. The CDR3 has 14 amino acids. V gave up 3 bases and J gave up 4 bases; unmatched junction bases: 5. Germline lookup yields CDR1 MDHEN and CDR2 SYDVKM. In DNA form, the CDR3 reads TGTGCCAGCAGTTTCCCTGGACAGGTCTATGGCTACACCTTC. As protein: CASSFPGQVYGYTF.

V is TRBV9 and J is TRBJ2-1, with D possibly being TRBD2 (6 bases). V was cut by 3 bases and J by 6 bases, with 16 bases left in between. The CDR3 is 15 residues long. Per the germline V gene, CDR1 is SGDLS and CDR2 is YYNGEE. The CDR3 DNA follows: TGTGCCAGCAGCGCCGGGACTTCGCTGACCAATGAGCAGTTCTTC. Amino acid sequence: CASSAGTSLTNEQFF.

This clone showed up just a few times. The CDR3 reads CASSGGTGRNSGNTIYF. The CDR3, as DNA: TGTGCCAGCAGTGGAGGGACAGGCCGAAACTCTGGAAACACCATATATTTT. J is TRBJ1-3 and V is TRBV2; 8 positions agree with TRBD1. Looked up from germline, CDR1 is SNHLY and CDR2 is FYNNEI. The CDR3 covers 17 residues. With V trimmed by 4 bases and J by 0 bases, 8 bases remained unmatched.

The chain employs TRBV29-1 and TRBJ1-2; weak D call: TRBD1 (5 bases). Germline V lookup: CDR1 SQVTM, CDR2 ANQGSEA. This CDR3 has 14 amino acids. V was trimmed by 5 bases and J by 2 bases, leaving 15 bases between them. The CDR3, as DNA: TGCAGCGTTCAACCCCCCAGGGTCAACTATGGCTACACCTTC. It translates to CSVQPPRVNYGYTF.